The 14 T cell receptor beta chains below all came from one sample that was sequenced in a study of T cell repertoires in cytomegalovirus infection (dated by TCRdb to about 2019). Data came from an Illumina HiSeq 1500. TCRdb applied fastp at Q25 and MiXCR to the public reads, then kept only in-frame beta chains. A single entry per CDR3 protein holds the most common genes and DNA from its merged rows. Here the sample has some 400,000 distinct CDR3 sequences; roughly 20% occur a single time. Of the sample, 7.5% to 9.5% is held by the ten largest clones. The sequencing input was PBMCs. The receptors shown here come from a human donor in good health (CMV status not recorded). Some clones in this sample may be carry-over from other donors' samples.

This clonotype was detected ten times or more. The rearrangement joins TRBV11-2 to TRBJ1-2; possible D gene TRBD1, 5 bases. CDR3 length: 13 amino acids. CDR1 is SGHAT and CDR2 is FQNNGV in the germline V gene. V lost 6 bases and J 2 bases, leaving 10 bases between the germline ends. CDR3 sequence reads: CASSRGLNYGYTF. The CDR3 DNA reads as TGTGCCAGCAGTAGGGGACTCAACTATGGCTACACCTTC.

This clonotype was recorded many times. J is TRBJ1-6 and V is TRBV7-6; TRBD1 matches 7 bases. CDR1 and CDR2 from the germline V gene are SGHVS and FNYEAQ. The CDR3 has 16 residues. V dropped 4 bases and J dropped 9; count of bases not matched to a gene: 12. CDR3 sequence: CASSSNLQGIGSPLHF. CDR3 sequence (DNA): TGTGCCAGCAGCTCCAATTTACAGGGGATCGGTTCACCCCTCCACTTT.

This clonotype was counted only a few times. The chain is built from TRBV6-5 and TRBJ2-2; D is unclear. V was clipped by 0 bases and J by 0 bases, with 14 bases between them. Germline CDR1 is MNHEY and CDR2 is SVGAGI. CDR3 length: 18 amino acids. CDR3 residues: CASSYSRPQISNTGELFF. In DNA form, the CDR3 reads TGTGCCAGCAGTTACTCCCGACCCCAAATCTCGAACACCGGGGAGCTGTTTTTT.

The V gene is TRBV2, the J gene TRBJ2-2, with D unresolved. Germline CDR1 is SNHLY and CDR2 is FYNNEI. The germline V and J ends were trimmed by 3 bases and 6 bases, with 14 bases remaining between them. The CDR3 spans 15 residues. CDR3 bases: TGTGCCAGCAGTGATGAGTCCCGAAGGTCCGGGGAGCTGTTTTTT. This encodes CASSDESRRSGELFF.

This clonotype was detected only a few times. This chain uses TRBV6-2 or TRBV6-3 with TRBJ2-2; 8 bases align to TRBD2. The CDR3 has 23 amino acids. The germline V gene encodes CDR1 MNHEY and CDR2 SVGEGT. The junction had 25 bases not matched to a gene; V was cut back by 2 bases and J by 2 bases. DNA of the CDR3: TGTGCCAGCAGTTACGTTTCCATTTTTTCACCGGAGCCGGGGGGGATAAACACCGGGGAGCTGTTTTTT. Translation: CASSYVSIFSPEPGGINTGELFF.

For this clonotype: Possible read error: a much larger clone is one base away. The chain combines TRBV7-9 with TRBJ1-1, with a tentative D call TRBD1 (6 bases). This CDR3 has 13 amino acids. Germline V CDR1 and CDR2: SEHNR, FQNEAQ (reference sequence). In nucleotides, the CDR3 is TGTGACAGCAGCATGGGACAGAACACTGAAGCTTTCTTT. The encoded protein is CDSSMGQNTEAFF. Full variable domain (missing parts from reference TRBV7-9 and TRBJ1-1): DTGVSQNPRHKITKRGQNVTFRCDPISEHNRLYWYRQTLGQGPEFLTYFQNEAQLEKSRLLSDRFSAERPKGSFSTLEIQRTEQGDSAMYLCDSSMGQNTEAFFGQGTRLTVV.

The V gene is TRBV7-8, the J gene TRBJ2-5; 9 bases align to TRBD2. CDR1 and CDR2 (germline): SGHVS, FQNEAQ. The CDR3 covers 14 residues. Germline trimming cut 8 bases from V and 7 bases from J; bases unmatched to any gene: 11. This CDR3 reads CASLGASGTGTQYF. For the CDR3, the DNA is TGTGCCAGCCTAGGGGCTAGCGGGACGGGGACCCAGTACTTC. The entire variable domain, with the rest obtained from reference TRBV7-8 and TRBJ2-5, is as follows: GAGVSQSPRYKVAKRGQDVALRCDPISGHVSLFWYQQALGQGPEFLTYFQNEAQLDKSGLPSDRFFAERPEGSVSTLKIQRTQQEDSAVYLCASLGASGTGTQYFGPGTRLLVL.

The chain carries TRBV3-1 and TRBJ1-5, with a weak D call TRBD1 (6 bases). CDR1 and CDR2 (germline): LGHDT, YNNKEL (reference sequence). The CDR3 is 19 residues long. With 0 bases removed from V and 0 bases from J, the gap between germline ends came to 18 bases. As DNA, the CDR3 is TGTGCCAGCAGCCAAGATCCCACAGGGTTCGGGTATAGCAATCAGCCCCAGCATTTT. This codes for CASSQDPTGFGYSNQPQHF.

This clonotype has only a few counts. The chain is built from TRBV24-1 and TRBJ2-3; 10 nucleotides line up with TRBD1. The CDR3 is made up of 17 amino acids. The V segment lost 4 bases and the J segment 3 bases; nucleotides outside the gene matches: 9. Germline V gives CDR1 KGHDR, CDR2 SFDVKD. CDR3 bases: TGTGCCACCAGTGACCCCAGGACAGGGGGGGTAACAGATACGCAGTATTTT. It codes for CATSDPRTGGVTDTQYF.

The V call is TRBV20-1, the J call TRBJ2-1; D gene ambiguous. This CDR3 contains 16 residues. CDR1 and CDR2 from the germline V gene are DFQATT and SNEGSKA (reference sequence). V was shortened by 0 bases and J by 8 bases, with 20 bases between the two germline ends. This chain's CDR3 is CSARDGLLRATDEQFF. The CDR3 region has the DNA TGCAGTGCTAGAGACGGTCTTCTACGGGCCACCGATGAGCAGTTCTTC.

The chain links TRBV20-1 to TRBJ1-5, with D tentatively TRBD1 (5 bases). The CDR3 covers 14 residues. V lost 5 bases, J lost 3 bases, and 14 bases lay in between. Germline CDR1 is DFQATT and CDR2 is SNEGSKA (reference sequence). The CDR3 DNA sequence: TGCAGTGCTCGTGCCGGGACTTCCAATCAGCCCCAGCATTTT. Its protein is CSARAGTSNQPQHF.

The chain couples TRBV6-8 to TRBJ2-5; TRBD1 matches at 10 bases. CDR1 and CDR2 from the germline V gene are MNHGY and SAAAGT. After removal of 0 bases from V and 1 base from J, the junction contained 2 bases not matched to a gene. The CDR3 is 16 residues long. The CDR3 DNA follows: TGTGCCAGCAGTTACTCACGGACAGGGGGCCAAGAGACCCAGTACTTC. It yields the protein CASSYSRTGGQETQYF.

As concerns this clonotype: At one boundary the junction diverges from the germline segment, which might be a read error. The rearrangement joins TRBV19 to TRBJ1-1; D is possibly TRBD1 (5 bases). The germline V gene has CDR1 LNHDA and CDR2 SQIVND (reference sequence). The CDR3 loop spans 13 amino acids. The CDR3 DNA sequence: TGTGCCGGTAGTCCTACAGGAAACACTGAAGCTTTCTTT. This translates into CAGSPTGNTEAFF. The full variable domain, in which reference TRBV19 and TRBJ1-1 provide the parts outside the CDR3, is DGGITQSPKYLFRKEGQNVTLSCEQNLNHDAMYWYRQDPGQGLRLIYYSQIVNDFQKGDIAEGYSVSREKKESFPLTVTSAQKNPTAFYLCAGSPTGNTEAFFGQGTRLTVV.

The chain is built from TRBV20-1 and TRBJ1-5; D gene ambiguous. The germline CDR1 and CDR2 sequences are DFQATT and SNEGSKA (reference sequence). V dropped 2 bases and J dropped 4 bases, with 12 bases sitting between them. The CDR3 is 14 amino acids. The CDR3 protein is CSARLGPFNQPQHF. The CDR3 bases are TGCAGTGCTAGACTCGGGCCATTTAATCAGCCCCAGCATTTT.